Given below is one T cell receptor (beta chain) in context. CDR1 is GTSNPN and CDR2 is SVGIG in the germline V gene (reference sequence). This CDR3 contains 15 residues. Trimming at V came to 0 bases and at J to 0 bases, leaving 2 bases not matched to a gene. The sample comes from a study of cytomegalovirus exposure and HLA in healthy donors. PCR was performed using 60 Vbeta and 13 Jbeta primers. Only in-frame clones appear in the TCRdb table, and some are missing; sequencing was by immunoSEQ multiplex PCR. This table has over 110,000 clones, 82% appearing once. This TCR came from a woman aged 60 to 75 in good health and CMV-seropositive. Sequenced: PBMCs. J is TRBJ1-3 and V is TRBV30; 7 bases agree with TRBD1. This CDR3 is CAWSVQGSSGNTIYF. CDR3 DNA: TGTGCCTGGAGTGTACAGGGGAGCTCTGGAAACACCATATATTTT.